This is a list of T cell receptor beta chains from one sample in a study of neurological immune-mediated disorders. TCRdb redid the calling of the 5' RACE reads with MiXCR, one entry per CDR3 protein. Among over 65,000 distinct CDR3 sequences listed, around a tenth were seen once. Sequenced: PBMCs. These receptors all come from a man in his forties or fifties in good health. Each CDR3 is given with its conserved first and last residue. A D gene is named only where the DNA matches it firmly. Where a row states a size, it is once, few, many or the class of an expanded clone; other rows omit it.

NA,TRBV7-9,TRBJ2-5,NA,TGTGCCAGCAGCTTACCCGCGGGCCTCCAAGAGACCCAGTACTTC,CASSLPAGLQETQYF
many,TRBV3-1,TRBJ2-1,TRBD2,TGTGCCAGCAGCCCTAGCGGGGGTTACAATGAGCAGTTCTTC,CASSPSGGYNEQFF
many,TRBV3-1,TRBJ1-1,TRBD1,TGTGCCAGCAGCAAAGGACAGGGGCTCTCTGAAGCTTTCTTT,CASSKGQGLSEAFF
many,TRBV29-1,TRBJ2-7,TRBD2,TGCAGCGTGCCCGGGACTAGCTTGTACGAGCAGTACTTC,CSVPGTSLYEQYF
NA,TRBV2,TRBJ1-1,TRBD1,TGTGCCATCAGTGATAGAACAGGGGGTAGCACTGAAGCTTTCTTT,CAISDRTGGSTEAFF
many,TRBV28,TRBJ2-1,NA,TGTGCCAGCAGTTTGTGGCGCGTTGGTGACTCCTACAATGAGCAGTTCTTC,CASSLWRVGDSYNEQFF
many,TRBV7-2,TRBJ2-7,NA,TGTGCCAGCAGCCCCTCCGCAGGCCGTGGGTACGAGCAGTACTTC,CASSPSAGRGYEQYF
many,TRBV6-6,TRBJ2-3,NA,TGTGCCAGTTCGATTCAGGATACGCAGTATTTT,CASSIQDTQYF
many,TRBV7-2,TRBJ2-3,NA,TGTGCCAGCAGCATCACAGATACGCAGTATTTT,CASSITDTQYF
many,TRBV11-3,TRBJ2-5,NA,TGTGCCAGCACCCGAACCCTCCCGACGGGGAAAGAGACCCAGTACTTC,CASTRTLPTGKETQYF
many,TRBV4-2,TRBJ2-7,NA,TGTGCCAGCAGCCACAGACAACAGTACGAGCAGTACTTC,CASSHRQQYEQYF
many,TRBV7-2,TRBJ1-2,NA,TGTGCCAGCAGCTTAGAGAAGGCGAACTATGGCTACACCTTC,CASSLEKANYGYTF
many,TRBV5-1,TRBJ2-2,TRBD2,TGCGCCAGCAGCTTTACCCTAGCGGGAGAAACCGGGGAGCTGTTTTTT,CASSFTLAGETGELFF
many,TRBV12-3/TRBV12-4,TRBJ2-1,TRBD2,TGTGCCAGCAGTTTAACCCGGGAGGGCACTGAGCAGTTCTTC,CASSLTREGTEQFF
many,TRBV29-1,TRBJ2-1,NA,TGCAGCGTTGCTGGGGGCTCCTACAATGAGCAGTTCTTC,CSVAGGSYNEQFF
many,TRBV20-1,TRBJ2-1,TRBD2,TGCAGTGCACGGGTAGCGGGAGGGCCTGGGAATGAGCAGTTCTTC,CSARVAGGPGNEQFF
many,TRBV7-2,TRBJ2-7,TRBD2,TGTGCCAGCAGCTTAGACGCTAGCGGGAGGTTATACGAGCAGTACTTC,CASSLDASGRLYEQYF
many,TRBV7-9,TRBJ1-1,NA,TGTGCCAGCAGCCTTATAATGAACACTGAAGCTTTCTTT,CASSLIMNTEAFF
many,TRBV5-1,TRBJ2-5,TRBD2,TGCGCCAGCAGCTTAGTCGCTAGCGGGGGGCTGGGCCAAGAGACCCAGTACTTC,CASSLVASGGLGQETQYF
many,TRBV5-1,TRBJ2-1,TRBD1,TGCGCCAGCAGCTTGGTCCAGGGGGCGTTTAATGAGCAGTTCTTC,CASSLVQGAFNEQFF
many,TRBV14,TRBJ2-5,TRBD1,TGTGCCAGCAGCCAAGAGGGACAGGGTATCCAAGAGACCCAGTACTTC,CASSQEGQGIQETQYF
many,TRBV5-1,TRBJ1-1,TRBD1,TGCGCCAGCAGCTTGGCCCTACAGGGGCCGGGCACTGAAGCTTTCTTT,CASSLALQGPGTEAFF
many,TRBV10-3,TRBJ2-5,TRBD2,TGTGCCATCAACCAGGGACTAGCGGTCCAAGAGACCCAGTACTTC,CAINQGLAVQETQYF
many,TRBV5-1,TRBJ1-1,TRBD1,TGCGCCAGCAGCCCCCTGACAGGGATGAACACTGAAGCTTTCTTT,CASSPLTGMNTEAFF
many,TRBV5-1,TRBJ2-5,NA,TGCGCCAGCAGCCCCCGCAACGGGGCAGTAAAGACCCAGTACTTC,CASSPRNGAVKTQYF
many,TRBV6-6,TRBJ2-5,TRBD1,TGTGCCAGCAGTAACTTACAGGGGGTGGGAGAGACCCAGTACTTC,CASSNLQGVGETQYF
NA,TRBV27,TRBJ1-2,NA,TGTGCCAGCAGTTCCCCGAGGGCCCGGGGGGGCTACACCTTC,CASSSPRARGGYTF
many,TRBV5-1,TRBJ2-3,TRBD2,TGCGCCAGCATAAGCGGGGGGGCATCAGATACGCAGTATTTT,CASISGGASDTQYF
NA,TRBV2,TRBJ2-5,TRBD1,TGTGCCAGCAGTGAACAGGGGGCCCCCCAAGAGACCCAGTACTTC,CASSEQGAPQETQYF
many,TRBV12-3/TRBV12-4,TRBJ1-5,TRBD1,TGTGCCAGCAGTGCGGACAGGGTGAACAATCAGCCCCAGCATTTT,CASSADRVNNQPQHF
many,TRBV20-1,TRBJ2-5,TRBD1,TGCAGTTTTCCCGCGGGGACAGGGAAAGAGACCCAGTACTTC,CSFPAGTGKETQYF
many,TRBV6-5,TRBJ2-1,TRBD2,TGTGCCAGCAGTGCCGGGGGGGATGAGCAGTTCTTC,CASSAGGDEQFF
many,TRBV29-1,TRBJ1-4,NA,TGCAGCGTGTGGGGGGAAAAACTGTTTTTT,CSVWGEKLFF
many,TRBV5-1,TRBJ2-1,NA,TGCGCCAGCAAGGTGGGAGTTGAAAATGAGCAGTTCTTC,CASKVGVENEQFF
many,TRBV5-1,TRBJ2-7,TRBD2,TGCGCCAGCAGCTTGGATTTAAGCCGGACTAGCGGCGAGCAGTACTTC,CASSLDLSRTSGEQYF
few,TRBV4-2,TRBJ2-4,TRBD1,TGTGCCAGCAGCCAAGGGAGTAGTACAGGGGTTGGCAAAAACATTCAGTACTTC,CASSQGSSTGVGKNIQYF
NA,TRBV7-9,TRBJ2-1,TRBD1,TGTGCCAGCAGCTTCGGGACAGGGCCTTACAATGAGCAGTTCTTC,CASSFGTGPYNEQFF
many,TRBV12-3/TRBV12-4,TRBJ2-1,TRBD2,TGTGCCAGCAGTTTACTAGCGGCTAGCGGGAATAATGAGCAGTTCTTC,CASSLLAASGNNEQFF
many,TRBV10-2,TRBJ2-7,NA,TGCGCCAGCAGTTTCTTCCGGACGGACGGTTACGAGCAGTACTTC,CASSFFRTDGYEQYF
many,TRBV20-1,TRBJ2-7,NA,TGCAGTGCTGGGACCTACGAGCAGTACTTC,CSAGTYEQYF
many,TRBV10-3,TRBJ2-6,NA,TGTGCCATCAGTGGCGGTGTTACTGGGGCCAACGTCCTGACTTTC,CAISGGVTGANVLTF
many,TRBV18,TRBJ2-1,TRBD1,TGTGCCAGCTCACCGCCGGGACAGACTTTTGAGCAGTTCTTC,CASSPPGQTFEQFF
many,TRBV13,TRBJ2-3,NA,TGTGCCAGCAGCATCCCGGACTCGGATATTACAGATACGCAGTATTTT,CASSIPDSDITDTQYF
many,TRBV28,TRBJ2-1,TRBD2,TGTGCCAGCATAGGTAGCGGGATCTCCTACAATGAGCAGTTCTTC,CASIGSGISYNEQFF
NA,TRBV29-1,TRBJ2-7,NA,TGCAGCGTTAGACTGGAGAGCTCCTACGAGCAGTACTTC,CSVRLESSYEQYF
many,TRBV28,TRBJ2-4,NA,TGTGCCAGCAGTCCAAGCATTCCAGGAGGCCAAAACATTCAGTACTTC,CASSPSIPGGQNIQYF
few,TRBV5-1,TRBJ2-6,NA,TGCGCCAGCAGCTTACAAATCTCTGGGGCCAACGTCCTGACTTTC,CASSLQISGANVLTF
few,TRBV27,TRBJ1-2,NA,TGTGCCAGCAGTCTGGGTCGTCCAACCGGGAGGTCATATGGCTACACCTTC,CASSLGRPTGRSYGYTF
many,TRBV29-1,TRBJ2-3,TRBD2,TGCAGCGGGGATAGCGGGGATGGGCGAGATACGCAGTATTTT,CSGDSGDGRDTQYF
many,TRBV10-3,TRBJ2-5,NA,TGTGCCATCAGTGAAGGTGGAGAGACCCAGTACTTC,CAISEGGETQYF